Each of the 10 T cell receptor beta chains below was sequenced from the same sample in a study of siplizumab effects on memory and regulatory T cells. Profiling relied on immunoSEQ multiplex PCR, and the TCRdb table lists in-frame clones only, not all of them. The data hold 85,000 to 90,000 clones, with approximately 90% observed a single time. The sequenced sample was CD4+ T cells sorted from blood. The receptors stem from a human donor in good health.

The rearrangement links TRBV7-2 to TRBJ2-1, with 8 bases aligning to TRBD2. V dropped 6 bases and J dropped 2; count of bases not matched to a gene: 12. In germline, CDR1 is SGHTA, CDR2 FQGNSA. CDR3 size: 17 residues. The CDR3 nucleotides read TGTGCCAGCAGGGGAAACCGGGGGGGAATCGCCTACAATGAGCAGTTCTTC. Its protein product is CASRGNRGGIAYNEQFF.

This sequence joins TRBV9 and TRBJ2-5, with D maybe TRBD2 (5 bases). The CDR3 has 16 amino acids. The germline CDR1 and CDR2 sequences are SGDLS and YYNGEE. V gave up 4 bases and J gave up 4 bases, with 20 bases separating them. CDR3 nucleotide sequence: TGTGCCAGCAGCCCAAATAGGCGGGTTGCGGGAGAGACCCAGTACTTC. As protein: CASSPNRRVAGETQYF. Drawing the rest from reference TRBV9 and TRBJ2-5, the complete variable domain is DSGVTQTPKHLITATGQRVTLRCSPRSGDLSVYWYQQSLDQGLQFLIQYYNGEERAKGNILERFSAQQFPDLHSELNLSSLELGDSALYFCASSPNRRVAGETQYFGPGTRLLVL.

The CDR3 region is CASSWDSNSYEQYF. The DNA of the CDR3 is TGTGCCAGCAGCTGGGACAGCAACTCCTACGAGCAGTACTTC. V usage is TRBV6-5 and J usage is TRBJ2-7, with 7 nucleotides matching TRBD1. This CDR3 spans 14 amino acids. Trimming removed 6 bases from V and 0 bases from J; junction bases left unmatched: 5. Germline assignment: CDR1 MNHEY and CDR2 SVGAGI.

V gene TRBV5-6 combines with J gene TRBJ1-1; D possibly corresponds to TRBD1 (5 bases). This CDR3 is built from 16 residues. CDR1 is SGHDT and CDR2 is YYEEEE in the germline V gene. Trimming took 1 base from V and 4 from J, leaving 17 bases between them. Written as DNA, the CDR3 is TGTGCCAGCAGCTTGTGGTCGGCAGGGAAGGGCACTGAAGCTTTCTTT. It codes for CASSLWSAGKGTEAFF.

The chain recombines TRBV7-3 with TRBJ1-1, with D uncertain. V was shortened by 2 bases and J by 3 bases, with 7 bases between the two germline ends. Germline loops: CDR1 SGHTA, CDR2 FQGTGA. The CDR3 has 13 residues. The CDR3 protein is CASSLWRDTEAFF. Written as DNA, the CDR3 is TGTGCCAGCAGCTTATGGAGGGACACTGAAGCTTTCTTT.

The chain has TRBV5-1 and TRBJ2-1; TRBD2 aligns across 8 bases. J gave up 3 bases and V 4 bases, and 9 bases lay outside the gene matches. CDR1 and CDR2 from the germline V gene are SGHRS and YFSETQ. This CDR3 has 16 amino acids. In DNA, the CDR3 is TGCGCCAGCAGCGGCTCGGGGACTAGGAACTACAATGAGCAGTTCTTC. Residues: CASSGSGTRNYNEQFF.

The chain links TRBV11-3 to TRBJ2-3; D is possibly TRBD2 (6 bases). The CDR3 has 17 residues. V lost 4 bases, J lost 1 base, and 18 bases lay in between. Per the germline V gene, CDR1 is SGHNT and CDR2 is YENEEA. This CDR3 reads CASSYWGVAEGTDTQYF. CDR3 in DNA: TGTGCCAGCAGCTACTGGGGGGTGGCGGAGGGCACAGATACGCAGTATTTT.

The chain couples TRBV5-5 to TRBJ2-3, with unresolved D. The CDR3 spans 15 residues. Between the trimmed V and J ends, which lost 0 bases and 2 bases, there was a span of 10 bases. Germline lookup yields CDR1 SGHKS and CDR2 YYEKEE (reference sequence). The CDR3 sequence: CASSLAVRPTDTQYF. The CDR3 nucleotides read TGTGCCAGCAGCTTGGCCGTCAGGCCCACAGATACGCAGTATTTT. The variable domain in full, completed from reference TRBV5-5 and TRBJ2-3, reads DAGVTQSPTHLIKTRGQQVTLRCSPISGHKSVSWYQQVLGQGPQFIFQYYEKEERGRGNFPDRFSARQFPNYSSELNVNALLLGDSALYLCASSLAVRPTDTQYFGPGTRLTVL.

The rearrangement uses TRBV7-2 and TRBJ2-7; 14 bases agree with TRBD2. J lost 6 bases, V lost 5 bases, and 3 bases had no gene match. CDR3 length: 14 residues. In germline, CDR1 is SGHTA, CDR2 FQGNSA. The CDR3 loop reads CASSTTSGRGEQYF. The DNA for the CDR3 is TGTGCCAGCAGCACGACTAGCGGGAGGGGCGAGCAGTACTTC.

J is TRBJ1-3 and V is TRBV4-3; 10 nucleotides match TRBD1. The V and J ends lost 3 bases and 5 bases, in that order; junction bases with no gene match: 4. The CDR3 is 15 amino acids. Germline CDR1 reads LGHNA; CDR2 reads YSLEER. The chain's CDR3 is CASSQTGGNRNTIYF. The CDR3 DNA is TGCGCCAGCAGCCAGACAGGGGGCAATAGAAACACCATATATTTT.